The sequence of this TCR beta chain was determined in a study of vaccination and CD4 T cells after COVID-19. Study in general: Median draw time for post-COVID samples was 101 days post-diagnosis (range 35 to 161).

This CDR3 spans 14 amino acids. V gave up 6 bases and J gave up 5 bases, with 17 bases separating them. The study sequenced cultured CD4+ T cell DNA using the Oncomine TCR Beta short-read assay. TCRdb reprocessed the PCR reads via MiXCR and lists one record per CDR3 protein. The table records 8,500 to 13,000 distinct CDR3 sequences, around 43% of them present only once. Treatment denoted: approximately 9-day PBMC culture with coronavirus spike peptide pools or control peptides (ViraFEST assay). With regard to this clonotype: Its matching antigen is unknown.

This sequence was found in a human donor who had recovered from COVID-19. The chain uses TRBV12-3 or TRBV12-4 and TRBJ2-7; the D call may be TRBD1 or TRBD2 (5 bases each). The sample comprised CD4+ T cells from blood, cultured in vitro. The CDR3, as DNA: TGTGCCAGCAGGCCTGAGGGGATCGGGCACGAGCAGTACTTC. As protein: CASRPEGIGHEQYF.